The 25 T cell receptor beta chains below come from one sample, sequenced in a study of T cell responses to AZD1222 COVID-19 vaccine. Assay: immunoSEQ multiplex PCR; the TCRdb copy retains only in-frame clones and omits some. In the table there are some 150,000 clones, 85% to 95% of which are singletons. Sequencing used peripheral blood, obtained on day 0 of MenACWY control vaccination. These TCRs come from an adult in good health.

The chain employs TRBV19 and TRBJ1-1, with a tentative D call TRBD1 (5 bases). Deletions cut 7 bases from V and 11 bases from J, with 20 bases between. CDR1 and CDR2 (germline): LNHDA, SQIVND (reference sequence). The CDR3 is 13 residues long. CDR3 coding DNA: TGTGCCAGTACCCCTTGGGGGGGGAGAAGGGCTTTCTTT. Translating it yields CASTPWGGRRAFF.

The rearrangement uses TRBV10-3 and TRBJ1-1; 7 positions agree with TRBD1. From germline, CDR1 is ENHRY and CDR2 SYGVKD. Losses at the gene ends were 6 bases for V and 3 bases for J; bases not matched to a gene: 7. This CDR3 has 14 residues. The CDR3 protein is CAISRQGKDTEAFF. The DNA of the CDR3 is TGTGCCATCAGCCGACAGGGAAAAGACACTGAAGCTTTCTTT.

V gene TRBV10-2 combines with J gene TRBJ1-1; D possibly corresponds to TRBD1 (6 bases). The V end lost 1 base, the J end lost 5 bases, and 11 bases lay between the germline ends. There are 14 residues in the CDR3. Germline CDR1 reads WSHSY; CDR2 reads SAAADI. DNA for the CDR3: TGCGCCAGCAGTGAGTACAGGGAGACGACTGAAGCTTTCTTT. This sequence encodes CASSEYRETTEAFF.

The CDR3 DNA reads as TGCAGCGTTGAGGCTAGCGGGAGGGAAGACACCGGGGAGCTGTTTTTT. Its translation is CSVEASGREDTGELFF. This chain connects TRBV29-1 to TRBJ2-2, with 12 bases matching TRBD2. Trimming removed 3 bases from V and 3 bases from J; junction bases left unmatched: 5. The CDR3 loop spans 16 amino acids. The germline CDR1 and CDR2 sequences are SQVTM and ANQGSEA.

The CDR3 DNA follows: TGTGCCAGCAGTGATACGACAGGCGGCTACACCTTC. Encoded protein: CASSDTTGGYTF. V and J are TRBV28 and TRBJ1-2, with D possibly being TRBD1 (6 bases). Trimming removed 5 bases from V and 8 bases from J, with 12 bases in between. The CDR3 contains 12 residues. Germline CDR1 is MDHEN and CDR2 is SYDVKM.

This clone was recorded only once. The chain joins TRBV25-1 to TRBJ2-4; either TRBD1 or TRBD2 may fit D (5 bases each). V was cut by 5 bases and J by 4 bases, with 9 bases left in between. From germline, CDR1 is MGHDK and CDR2 SYGVNS. The CDR3 has 13 amino acids. The CDR3 loop is CASSTGPKNIQYF. The CDR3 bases are TGTGCCAGCAGTACGGGGCCGAAAAACATTCAGTACTTC.

This clone appeared a single time. V gene TRBV20-1 combines with J gene TRBJ1-1, with D maybe TRBD1 (6 bases). V lost 3 bases and J 7 bases, leaving 9 bases between the germline ends. From germline, CDR1 is DFQATT and CDR2 SNEGSKA (reference sequence). CDR3 length: 11 residues. For the CDR3, the DNA is TGCAGTGCTAGTGGACAGCTTGAAGCTTTCTTT. Translating gives CSASGQLEAFF.

The chain links TRBV5-1 to TRBJ1-2; TRBD1 is a possible D gene (6 bases). The CDR3 is 13 amino acids. Trimming cost V 5 bases and J 2 bases, with 10 bases left between them. Germline V gene lookup returns CDR1 SGHRS and CDR2 YFSETQ. The CDR3 protein is CASRLGANYGYTF. CDR3 DNA sequence: TGCGCCAGCAGACTGGGGGCCAACTATGGCTACACCTTC.

The V call is TRBV5-4, the J call TRBJ1-2, with D perhaps TRBD1 (5 bases). V was clipped by 4 bases and J by 2 bases, with 9 bases between them. The CDR3 length is 13 residues. In germline, CDR1 is SGHNT, CDR2 YYREEE (reference sequence). CDR3 amino acids: CASSPDSNYGYTF. CDR3 DNA sequence: TGTGCCAGCAGCCCCGACAGCAACTATGGCTACACCTTC.

The chain links TRBV6-5 to TRBJ2-7; D possibly matches TRBD1 or TRBD2 (7 bases each). Trimming stripped 10 bases from V and 0 bases from J, with 19 bases between. From germline, CDR1 is MNHEY and CDR2 SVGAGI. The length of the CDR3 is 15 residues. The CDR3 sequence is CATNPGGAHSYEQYF. Written as DNA, the CDR3 is TGTGCCACCAACCCAGGGGGGGCCCACTCCTACGAGCAGTACTTC.

The V and J genes are TRBV5-1 and TRBJ2-5; D is unresolved. The germline CDR1 and CDR2 sequences are SGHRS and YFSETQ. V was cut by 6 bases and J by 1 base, with 13 bases left in between. This CDR3 is 14 amino acids long. The CDR3 spells CASTDSGFQETQYF. Written as DNA, the CDR3 is TGCGCCAGCACCGACTCTGGGTTCCAAGAGACCCAGTACTTC.

The chain couples TRBV6-5 to TRBJ2-7, with TRBD1 identical over 8 bases. Germline values: CDR1 MNHEY, CDR2 SVGAGI. The CDR3 has 16 amino acids. V trimming: 0 bases; J trimming: 2 bases; junction bases outside the gene matches: 6. The CDR3 DNA is TGTGCCAGCAGTTACTCCCGGACAGGGATTCCCTACGAGCAGTACTTC. Encoded protein: CASSYSRTGIPYEQYF.

The chain recombines TRBV5-6 with TRBJ1-1; D uncertain. V was pared by 1 base and J by 2 bases, with 9 bases between. From germline, CDR1 is SGHDT and CDR2 YYEEEE. The CDR3 is 14 amino acids. The CDR3: CASSLSRGNTEAFF. The CDR3 DNA reads TGTGCCAGCAGCTTGAGTAGAGGCAACACTGAAGCTTTCTTT.

The gene calls are TRBV9 and TRBJ1-4; 8 nucleotides line up with TRBD1. V lost 3 bases and J lost 8; bases outside the gene matches: 9. The CDR3 is 15 amino acids. CDR1 SGDLS and CDR2 YYNGEE come from the germline V gene. The CDR3 here is CASSAWTGRSEKLFF. CDR3 nucleotides: TGTGCCAGCAGCGCCTGGACAGGGCGAAGCGAAAAACTGTTTTTT.

V is TRBV28 and J is TRBJ2-3, with 9 bases identical to TRBD2. The V segment lost 4 bases and the J segment 0 bases; nucleotides outside the gene matches: 5. The CDR3 consists of 16 residues. Germline lookup yields CDR1 MDHEN and CDR2 SYDVKM. The CDR3 region is CASSSLAGPSTDTQYF. CDR3 bases: TGTGCCAGCAGTTCCCTAGCGGGGCCTAGCACAGATACGCAGTATTTT. The full variable domain, rest sourced from reference TRBV28 and TRBJ2-3, is DVKVTQSSRYLVKRTGEKVFLECVQDMDHENMFWYRQDPGLGLRLIYFSYDVKMKEKGDIPEGYSVSREKKERFSLILESASTNQTSMYLCASSSLAGPSTDTQYFGPGTRLTVL.

V gene TRBV29-1 combines with J gene TRBJ1-1; TRBD1 is a possible D gene (6 bases). Germline CDR1 and CDR2: SQVTM and ANQGSEA. V was trimmed by 6 bases and J by 0 bases, leaving 11 bases between them. The CDR3 runs to 13 residues. The CDR3 region has the DNA TGCAGCGTCCGACAGGAAATGAACACTGAAGCTTTCTTT. It specifies CSVRQEMNTEAFF. Using reference TRBV29-1 and TRBJ1-1 for the parts outside the CDR3, the full variable domain is SAVISQKPSRDICQRGTSLTIQCQVDSQVTMMFWYRQQPGQSLTLIATANQGSEATYESGFVIDKFPISRPNLTFSTLTVSNMSPEDSSIYLCSVRQEMNTEAFFGQGTRLTVV.

The chain carries TRBV5-1 and TRBJ2-7; 10 bases match TRBD1. With V trimmed by 0 bases and J by 5 bases, 5 bases remained unmatched. The CDR3 consists of 15 residues. Germline CDR1 reads SGHRS; CDR2 reads YFSETQ. The CDR3 bases are TGCGCCAGCAGCTTGGAGGGACAGGGGCCAAACGAGCAGTACTTC. It yields the protein CASSLEGQGPNEQYF.

CDR3 sequence (DNA): TGTGCCAGCACCTCAATAGGGGGGGCGGAGGATGAAAAACTGTTTTTT. Protein product: CASTSIGGAEDEKLFF. The V gene is TRBV11-1, the J gene TRBJ1-4; D is possibly TRBD1 (6 bases). The germline CDR1 and CDR2 sequences are SGHAT and FQDESV (reference sequence). Trimming left V 7 bases short and J 6 bases short, with 21 bases between. The CDR3 consists of 16 residues.

The chain links TRBV29-1 to TRBJ2-2, with D maybe TRBD2 (5 bases). V gave up 6 bases and J gave up 5 bases, with 16 bases separating them. The germline gives CDR1 SQVTM, CDR2 ANQGSEA. The CDR3 totals 14 residues. The DNA for the CDR3 is TGCAGCGTCAGCGGCCGTCTTTGGACCGGGGAGCTGTTTTTT. Its protein product is CSVSGRLWTGELFF.

The V call is TRBV27, the J call TRBJ1-6; D is uncertain. The CDR3 runs 12 residues. V gave up 3 bases and J gave up 7 bases, with 4 bases separating them. Germline V gene data show CDR1 as MNHEY and CDR2 as SMNVEV (reference sequence). The CDR3 reads CASSLINSPLHF. As DNA, the CDR3 is TGTGCCAGCAGTTTGATCAATTCACCCCTCCACTTT.

The chain joins TRBV5-1 to TRBJ1-6; D may be TRBD1 (6 bases). Per germline, CDR1 SGHRS and CDR2 YFSETQ. The CDR3 length is 15 residues. V was clipped by 0 bases and J by 10 bases, with 14 bases between them. The CDR3 here is CASSLGTARWSPLHF. Here the CDR3 DNA reads TGCGCCAGCAGCTTGGGGACAGCCAGATGGTCACCCCTCCACTTT. Combining the CDR3 with reference TRBV5-1 and TRBJ1-6 gives the whole variable domain KAGVTQTPRYLIKTRGQQVTLSCSPISGHRSVSWYQQTPGQGLQFLFEYFSETQRNKGNFPGRFSGRQFSNSRSEMNVSTLELGDSALYLCASSLGTARWSPLHFGNGTRLTVT.

This clone is a singleton in its sample. The rearrangement joins TRBV7-3 to TRBJ2-3; the D is unclear. Germline CDR1 SGHTA, CDR2 FQGTGA. The CDR3 extends over 13 amino acids. The V end lost 2 bases, the J end lost 9 bases, and 12 bases lay between the germline ends. This chain's CDR3 is CASSLADSNTQYF. In nucleotides, the CDR3 is TGTGCCAGCAGCTTAGCCGACTCCAACACGCAGTATTTT. Full variable domain (missing parts from reference TRBV7-3 and TRBJ2-3): GAGVSQTPSNKVTEKGKYVELRCDPISGHTALYWYRQSLGQGPEFLIYFQGTGAADDSGLPNDRFFAVRPEGSVSTLKIQRTERGDSAVYLCASSLADSNTQYFGPGTRLTVL.

The genes are TRBV30 and TRBJ1-4; D perhaps matches TRBD1 (5 bases). The CDR3 runs 13 residues. Trimming removed 5 bases at V and 8 bases at J, with 15 bases between. Germline V lookup: CDR1 GTSNPN, CDR2 SVGIG (reference sequence). CDR3: CAWGLGAREKLFF. The CDR3 bases are TGTGCCTGGGGCCTCGGGGCAAGAGAAAAACTGTTTTTT.

This chain joins TRBV7-9 and TRBJ1-1; unclear D gene. With 4 bases removed from V and 6 bases from J, the gap between germline ends came to 15 bases. Per germline, CDR1 SEHNR and CDR2 FQNEAQ (reference sequence). This CDR3 is built from 14 residues. In DNA, the CDR3 is TGTGCCAGCAGCTCTCCTGAGGGAGTGGCTGAAGCTTTCTTT. Its translation is CASSSPEGVAEAFF.

The chain links TRBV7-3 to TRBJ1-6; D unresolved. V was trimmed by 1 base and J by 7 bases, leaving 11 bases between them. The germline gives CDR1 SGHTA, CDR2 FQGTGA. The CDR3 spans 15 residues. The CDR3 DNA reads as TGTGCCAGCAGCTTAAGTATGCCGATAAATTCACCCCTCCACTTT. Its translation is CASSLSMPINSPLHF.